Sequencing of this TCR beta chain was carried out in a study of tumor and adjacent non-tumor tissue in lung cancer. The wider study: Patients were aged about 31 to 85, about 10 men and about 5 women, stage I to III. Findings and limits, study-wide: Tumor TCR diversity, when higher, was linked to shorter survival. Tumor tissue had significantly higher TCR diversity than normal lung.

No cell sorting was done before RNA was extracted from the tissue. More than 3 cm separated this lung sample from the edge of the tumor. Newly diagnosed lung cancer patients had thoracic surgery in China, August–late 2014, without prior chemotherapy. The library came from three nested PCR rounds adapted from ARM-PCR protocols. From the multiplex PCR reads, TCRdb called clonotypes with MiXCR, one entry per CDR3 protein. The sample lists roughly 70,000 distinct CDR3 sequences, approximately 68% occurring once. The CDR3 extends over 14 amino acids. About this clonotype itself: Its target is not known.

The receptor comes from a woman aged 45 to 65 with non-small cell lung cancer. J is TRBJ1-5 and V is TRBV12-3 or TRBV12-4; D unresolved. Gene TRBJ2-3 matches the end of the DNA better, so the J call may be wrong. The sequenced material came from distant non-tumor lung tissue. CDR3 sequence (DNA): TGTGTCATCAGCCTTGATGGGGTAGATCAGCCCCAGTATTTT. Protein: CVISLDGVDQPQYF.